This T cell receptor (beta chain) was found in a study of PD-1 and CTLA-4 blockade in melanoma. Sequencing used immunoSEQ multiplex PCR; TCRdb keeps in-frame clones, though not all of them. This table has fewer than 20,000 clones, 73% appearing once. CDR1 LGHDT and CDR2 YNNKEL come from the germline V gene (reference sequence). The CDR3 spans 18 residues. The V segment lost 4 bases and the J segment 2 bases; nucleotides outside the gene matches: 10. Sequenced material: CD8+ T cells from peripheral blood, taken before anti-PD-1 treatment. This chain connects TRBV3-1 (or the pseudogene TRBV3-2) to TRBJ2-5, with TRBD2 identical over 13 bases. The receptor was isolated from a human donor with melanoma. The CDR3 loop reads CASSLIATSGGMQETQYF. CDR3 DNA: TGTGCCAGCAGCCTCATTGCGACTAGCGGGGGGATGCAAGAGACCCAGTACTTC.